This T cell receptor beta chain was found in a study of T cell responses to AZD1222 COVID-19 vaccine (dated by TCRdb to the early 2020s). Notes on the research overall: AZD1222 recipients whose second dose came at about 4 weeks and those whose second dose came at about 12 weeks were combined into one group, since spike-specific TCR depth and breadth did not differ between the two schedules. A total of approximately 250 trial participants underwent TCR sequencing, of whom 200 to 220 had received two doses of AZD1222 and about 26 had received two doses of the MenACWY control vaccine. Trial participants were enrolled into age subgroups of 18-55, 56-69 and 70-plus years, which contained approximately 150, 30 and 60 TCR-sequenced participants, respectively. General conclusions and limits of the study: Only a handful of AZD1222 recipients were SARS-CoV-2 seropositive at baseline, limiting conclusions about previously exposed vaccinees. Nearly half of unique spike-specific TCRs reportedly recognized epitopes outside regions mutated in the B.1.351 and B.1.1.7 variants. The whole spike protein was spanned by vaccine-associated CD4 TCRs, and dominant responses were seen in regions 160-218 and 743-854. Because no samples from the day 14 peak response were available, repertoires could be characterized only after the peak T cell response. The 56-69-year group was small, and its depth increase did not reach significance, likely because of low power. Spike-specific TCR breadth and depth rose significantly after two AZD1222 doses compared with day 0 and with MenACWY recipients. Participants were mostly white British, with more females than males. The authors suggested clonal diversity may have been underestimated.

As to this clone: This clone's antigen is unknown. Base qualities are not provided; no much larger clone lies one nucleotide away.

The intended sense of this specimen's time point label: baseline before first vaccination. The vaccinee samples were drawn from two UK trials, COV001 and COV002, one of which was a single-blind randomized controlled phase 2/3 trial testing AZD1222 (ChAdOx1 nCoV-19) in healthy adults. Trial participant PBMC samples were collected at day 0 and day 28 after the second dose for TCRbeta chain sequencing. Taken from cysteine to phenylalanine, the CDR3 has 16 residues. Only the CDR3 DNA stays, 48 bases, in frame from base 1. CDR1 and CDR2 are drawn from the germline V gene (reference sequence): LNHDA, SQIVND. The germline ends are 16 bases apart after V is trimmed by 7 bases and J by 3 bases. The CDR3 regions of human TCRbeta chains were analyzed by immunosequencing. In the paper's pipeline: Repertoire TCRs were matched against a reference library of SARS-CoV-2-specific TCRs generated with the MIRA antigen-specificity platform. Breadth was defined as the fraction of unique TCRs that were SARS-CoV-2-associated. Depth was defined as the fraction of total T cells that were SARS-CoV-2-associated. Each spike-specific TCR was assigned to its reactive spike region and to a CD4 or CD8 class using the MIRA data. Log10-transformed breadth and depth values were compared by one-way ANOVA with Sidak's multiple comparisons tests. The source is immuneACCESS, and TCRdb retained only in-frame sequences with V and J called. Part of the clones is not carried over; for the studies checked, unresolved V genes explain less than half of this, and the remainder is unexplained. For V, J and clone size, that table is used; D and trimming come from the DNA. In this sample the table shows 130,000 to 150,000 clones, roughly 89% of which occur a single time. The top ten clones comprise roughly 6% of the sample.

The chain was built from TRBV19 and TRBJ2-6; the D region possibly corresponds to TRBD2 (5 bases align). Sequenced here: peripheral blood, sampled on day 0 of AZD1222 vaccination. The receptor was derived from an adult in good health. The sequenced DNA is TGTGCCAGTACGGGAACAGTAGTTGGTGGGGCCAACGTCCTGACTTTC. Its translation reads: CASTGTVVGGANVLTF.